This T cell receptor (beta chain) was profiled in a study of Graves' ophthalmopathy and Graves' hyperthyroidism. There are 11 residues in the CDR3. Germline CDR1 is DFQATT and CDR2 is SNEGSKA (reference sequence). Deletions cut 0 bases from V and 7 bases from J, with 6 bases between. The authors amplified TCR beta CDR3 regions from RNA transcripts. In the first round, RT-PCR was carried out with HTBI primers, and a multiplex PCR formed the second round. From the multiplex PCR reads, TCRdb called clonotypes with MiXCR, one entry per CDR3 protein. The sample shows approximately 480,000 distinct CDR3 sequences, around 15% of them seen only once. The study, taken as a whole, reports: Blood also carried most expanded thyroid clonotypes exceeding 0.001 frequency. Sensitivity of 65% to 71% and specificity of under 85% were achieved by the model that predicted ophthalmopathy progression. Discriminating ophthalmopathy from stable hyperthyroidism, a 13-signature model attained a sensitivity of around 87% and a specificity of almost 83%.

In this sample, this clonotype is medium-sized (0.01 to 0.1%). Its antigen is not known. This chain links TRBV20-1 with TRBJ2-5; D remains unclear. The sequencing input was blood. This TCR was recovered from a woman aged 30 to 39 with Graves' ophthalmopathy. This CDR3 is CSARDLGTQYF. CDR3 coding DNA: TGCAGTGCTAGAGATTTAGGGACCCAGTACTTC.